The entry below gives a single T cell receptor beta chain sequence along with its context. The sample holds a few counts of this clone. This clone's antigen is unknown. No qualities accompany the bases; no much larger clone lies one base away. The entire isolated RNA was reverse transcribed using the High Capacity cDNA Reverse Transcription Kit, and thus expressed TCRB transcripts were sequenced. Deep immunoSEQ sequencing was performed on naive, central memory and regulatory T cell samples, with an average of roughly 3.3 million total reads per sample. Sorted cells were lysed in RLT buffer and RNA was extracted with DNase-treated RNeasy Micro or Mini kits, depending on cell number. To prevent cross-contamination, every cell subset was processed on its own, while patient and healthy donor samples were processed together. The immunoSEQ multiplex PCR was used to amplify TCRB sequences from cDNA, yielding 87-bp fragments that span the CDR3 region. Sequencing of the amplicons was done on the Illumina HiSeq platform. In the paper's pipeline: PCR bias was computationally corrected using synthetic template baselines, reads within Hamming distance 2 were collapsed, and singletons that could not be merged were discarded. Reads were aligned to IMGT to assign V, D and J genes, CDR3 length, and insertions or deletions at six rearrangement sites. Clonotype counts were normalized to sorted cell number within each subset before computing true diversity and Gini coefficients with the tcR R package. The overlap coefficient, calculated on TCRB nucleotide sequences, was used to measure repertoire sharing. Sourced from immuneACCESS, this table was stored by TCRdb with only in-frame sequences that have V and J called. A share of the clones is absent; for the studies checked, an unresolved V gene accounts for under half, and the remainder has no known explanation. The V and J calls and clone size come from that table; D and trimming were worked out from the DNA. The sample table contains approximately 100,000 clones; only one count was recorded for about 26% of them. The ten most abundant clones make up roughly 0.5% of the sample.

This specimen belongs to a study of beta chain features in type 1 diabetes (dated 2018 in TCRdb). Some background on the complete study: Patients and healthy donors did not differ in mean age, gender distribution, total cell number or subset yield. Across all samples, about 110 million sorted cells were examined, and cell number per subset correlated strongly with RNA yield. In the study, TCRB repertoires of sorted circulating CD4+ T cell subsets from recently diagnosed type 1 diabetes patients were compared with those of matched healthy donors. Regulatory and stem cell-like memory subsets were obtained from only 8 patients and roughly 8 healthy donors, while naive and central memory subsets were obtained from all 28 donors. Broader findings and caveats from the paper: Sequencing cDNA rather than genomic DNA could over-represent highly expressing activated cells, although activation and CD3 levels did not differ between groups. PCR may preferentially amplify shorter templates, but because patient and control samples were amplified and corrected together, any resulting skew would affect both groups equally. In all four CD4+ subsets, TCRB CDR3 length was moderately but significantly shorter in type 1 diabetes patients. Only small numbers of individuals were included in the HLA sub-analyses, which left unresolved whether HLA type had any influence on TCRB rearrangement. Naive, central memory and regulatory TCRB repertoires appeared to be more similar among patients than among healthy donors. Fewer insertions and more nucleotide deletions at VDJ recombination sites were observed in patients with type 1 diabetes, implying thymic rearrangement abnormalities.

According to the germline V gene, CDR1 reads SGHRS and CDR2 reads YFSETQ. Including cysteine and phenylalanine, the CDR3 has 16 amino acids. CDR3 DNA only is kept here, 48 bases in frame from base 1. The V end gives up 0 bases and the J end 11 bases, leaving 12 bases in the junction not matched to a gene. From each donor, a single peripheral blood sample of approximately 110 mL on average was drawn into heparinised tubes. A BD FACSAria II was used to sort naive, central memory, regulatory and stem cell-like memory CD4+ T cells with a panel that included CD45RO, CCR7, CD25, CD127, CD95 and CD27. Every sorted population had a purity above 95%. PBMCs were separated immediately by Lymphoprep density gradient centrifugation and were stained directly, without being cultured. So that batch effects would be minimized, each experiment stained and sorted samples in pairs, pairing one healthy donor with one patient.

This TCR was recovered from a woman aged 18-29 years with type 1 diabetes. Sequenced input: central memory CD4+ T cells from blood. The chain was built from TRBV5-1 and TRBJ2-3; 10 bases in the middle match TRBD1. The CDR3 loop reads CASSLEGTGAHGMQYF. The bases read TGCGCCAGCAGCTTGGAGGGGACAGGGGCCCATGGAATGCAGTATTTT.